This TCR beta chain was observed in a study of blood T cell repertoires in COVID-19. Study summary: The origin of the acute and convalescent COVID-19 samples was the United States, Italy and Spain. Sample material is recorded as cDNA or gDNA derived from T cells, B-cell-depleted T cells, or PBMCs.

This clone was picked up one time. Produced via immunoSEQ multiplex PCR; TCRdb's table is partial and in-frame only. The table shows tens of thousands of clones, with 89% occurring only once. Per germline, CDR1 MNHEY and CDR2 SMNVEV (reference sequence). This CDR3 is built from 13 residues. V shed 4 bases and J 13 bases; nucleotides not matched to a gene: 11. This clonotype was obtained from a woman of 80 years or more with acute or convalescent COVID-19. Sequenced: peripheral blood. The V gene is TRBV27, the J gene TRBJ1-2; TRBD1 agrees at 8 bases. Written as DNA, the CDR3 is TGTGCCAGCAGTTGGGACAGGTCCTACCCCCCCACCTTC. Amino acid sequence: CASSWDRSYPPTF.